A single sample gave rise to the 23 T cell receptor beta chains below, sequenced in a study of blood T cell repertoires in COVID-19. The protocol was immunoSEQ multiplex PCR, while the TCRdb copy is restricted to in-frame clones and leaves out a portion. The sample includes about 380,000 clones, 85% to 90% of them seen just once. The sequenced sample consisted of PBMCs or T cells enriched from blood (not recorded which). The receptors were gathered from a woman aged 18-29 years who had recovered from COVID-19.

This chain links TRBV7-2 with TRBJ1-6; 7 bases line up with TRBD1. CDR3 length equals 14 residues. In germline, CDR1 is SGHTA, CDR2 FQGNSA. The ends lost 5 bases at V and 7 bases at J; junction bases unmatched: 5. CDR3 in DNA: TGTGCCAGCAGCACCGGACAGGCCAATTCACCCCTCCACTTT. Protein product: CASSTGQANSPLHF.

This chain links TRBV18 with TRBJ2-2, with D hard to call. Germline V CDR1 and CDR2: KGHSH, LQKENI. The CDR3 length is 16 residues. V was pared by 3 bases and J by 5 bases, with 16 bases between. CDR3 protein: CASSPRVSRSTGELFF. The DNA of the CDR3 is TGTGCCAGCTCACCCCGGGTTAGCCGCTCTACCGGGGAGCTGTTTTTT.

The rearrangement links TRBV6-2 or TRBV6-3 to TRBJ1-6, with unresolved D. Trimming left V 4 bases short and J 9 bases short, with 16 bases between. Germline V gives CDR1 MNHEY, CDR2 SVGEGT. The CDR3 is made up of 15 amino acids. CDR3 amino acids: CASSSRPSEASPLHF. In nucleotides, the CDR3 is TGTGCCAGCAGTTCAAGACCATCAGAGGCTTCACCCCTCCACTTT.

CDR3 coding DNA: TGTGCCAGTTCGATGAGGGCAGAACAGCCCCAGCATTTT. Translating it yields CASSMRAEQPQHF. The chain recombines TRBV19 with TRBJ1-5, with unresolved D. V lost 8 bases to trimming and J lost 7 bases, with 15 bases between them. Germline assignment: CDR1 LNHDA and CDR2 SQIVND (reference sequence). This CDR3 contains 13 residues.

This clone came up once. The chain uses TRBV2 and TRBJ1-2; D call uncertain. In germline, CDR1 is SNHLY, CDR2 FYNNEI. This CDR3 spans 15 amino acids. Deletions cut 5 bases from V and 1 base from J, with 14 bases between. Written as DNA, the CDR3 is TGTGCCAGCAGTTCCGACTCTACCCTTAACTATGGCTACACCTTC. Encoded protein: CASSSDSTLNYGYTF.

CDR3 protein: CASSELETNYGYTF. CDR3 sequence (DNA): TGTGCCAGCAGTGAATTGGAGACTAACTATGGCTACACCTTC. The rearrangement joins TRBV25-1 to TRBJ1-2, with D unresolved. The CDR3 has 14 amino acids. CDR1 and CDR2 from the germline V gene are MGHDK and SYGVNS. The V gene lost 1 base and the J gene lost 0 bases, with 6 bases spanning the gap.

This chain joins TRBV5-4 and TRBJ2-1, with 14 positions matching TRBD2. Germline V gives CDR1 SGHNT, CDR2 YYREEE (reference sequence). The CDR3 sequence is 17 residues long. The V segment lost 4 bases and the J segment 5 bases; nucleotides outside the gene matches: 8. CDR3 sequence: CASSPRTSGGMHNEQFF. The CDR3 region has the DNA TGTGCCAGCAGCCCACGGACTAGCGGGGGGATGCACAATGAGCAGTTCTTC.

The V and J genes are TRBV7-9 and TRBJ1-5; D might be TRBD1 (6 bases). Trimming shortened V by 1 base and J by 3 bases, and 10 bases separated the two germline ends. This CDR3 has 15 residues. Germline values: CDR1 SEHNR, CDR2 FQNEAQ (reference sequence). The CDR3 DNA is TGTGCCAGCAGCTTAGGAGGGGGTAACAATCAGCCCCAGCATTTT. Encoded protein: CASSLGGGNNQPQHF.

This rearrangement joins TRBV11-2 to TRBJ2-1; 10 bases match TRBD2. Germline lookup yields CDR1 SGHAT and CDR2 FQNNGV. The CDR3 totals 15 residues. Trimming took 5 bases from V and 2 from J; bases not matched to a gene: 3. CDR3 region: CASSQLAGPYNEQFF. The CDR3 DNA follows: TGTGCCAGCAGCCAACTAGCGGGGCCCTACAATGAGCAGTTCTTC.

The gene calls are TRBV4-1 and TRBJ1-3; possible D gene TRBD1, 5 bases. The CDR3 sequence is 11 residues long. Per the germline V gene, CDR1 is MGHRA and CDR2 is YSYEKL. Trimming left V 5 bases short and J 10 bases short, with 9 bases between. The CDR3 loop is CASSGAGTIYF. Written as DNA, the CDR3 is TGCGCCAGCAGCGGGGCAGGGACCATATATTTT.

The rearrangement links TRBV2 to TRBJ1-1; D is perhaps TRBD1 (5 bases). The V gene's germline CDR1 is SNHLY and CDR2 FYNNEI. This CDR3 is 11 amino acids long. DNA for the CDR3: TGTGCAGGGAGGGGGAACACTGAAGCTTTCTTT. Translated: CAGRGNTEAFF.

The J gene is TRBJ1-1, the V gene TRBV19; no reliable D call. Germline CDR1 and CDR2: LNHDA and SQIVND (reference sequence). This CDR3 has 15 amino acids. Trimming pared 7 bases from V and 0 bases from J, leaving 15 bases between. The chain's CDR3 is CASTALELMNTEAFF. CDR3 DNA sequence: TGTGCCAGTACCGCACTGGAACTAATGAACACTGAAGCTTTCTTT.

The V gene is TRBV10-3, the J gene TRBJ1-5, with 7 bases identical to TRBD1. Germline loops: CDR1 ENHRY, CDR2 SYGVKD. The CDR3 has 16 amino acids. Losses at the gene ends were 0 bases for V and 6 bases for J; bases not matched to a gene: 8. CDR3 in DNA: TGTGCCATCAGTGAGTCAGGTGGACAGGCGGGTCAGCCCCAGCATTTT. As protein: CAISESGGQAGQPQHF.

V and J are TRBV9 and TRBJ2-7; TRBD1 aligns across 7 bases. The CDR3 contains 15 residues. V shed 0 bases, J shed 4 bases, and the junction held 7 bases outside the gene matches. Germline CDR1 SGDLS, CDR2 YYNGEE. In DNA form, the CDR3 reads TGTGCCAGCAGCGTAGGACAGGGAGAAGGATACGAGCAGTACTTC. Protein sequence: CASSVGQGEGYEQYF.

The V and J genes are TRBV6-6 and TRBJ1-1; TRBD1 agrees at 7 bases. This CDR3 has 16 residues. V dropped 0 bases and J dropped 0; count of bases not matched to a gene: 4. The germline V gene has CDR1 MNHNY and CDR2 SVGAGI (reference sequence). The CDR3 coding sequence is TGTGCCAGCAGTTACTCGATAGGGACAGTGAACACTGAAGCTTTCTTT. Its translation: CASSYSIGTVNTEAFF.

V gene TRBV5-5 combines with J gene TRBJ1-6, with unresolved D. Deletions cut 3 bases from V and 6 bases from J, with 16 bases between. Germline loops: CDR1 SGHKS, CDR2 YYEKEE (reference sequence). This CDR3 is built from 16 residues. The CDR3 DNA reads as TGTGCCAGCAGCTCTTCACCCCACTCTACTAATTCACCCCTCCACTTT. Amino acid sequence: CASSSSPHSTNSPLHF. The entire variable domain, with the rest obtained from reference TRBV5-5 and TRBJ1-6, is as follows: DAGVTQSPTHLIKTRGQQVTLRCSPISGHKSVSWYQQVLGQGPQFIFQYYEKEERGRGNFPDRFSARQFPNYSSELNVNALLLGDSALYLCASSSSPHSTNSPLHFGNGTRLTVT.

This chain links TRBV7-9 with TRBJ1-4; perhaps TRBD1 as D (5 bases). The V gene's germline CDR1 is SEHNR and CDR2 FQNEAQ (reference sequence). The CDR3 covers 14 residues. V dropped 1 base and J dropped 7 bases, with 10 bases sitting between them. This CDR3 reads CASSLGRGSEKLFF. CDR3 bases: TGTGCCAGCAGCTTAGGGAGGGGATCTGAAAAACTGTTTTTT.

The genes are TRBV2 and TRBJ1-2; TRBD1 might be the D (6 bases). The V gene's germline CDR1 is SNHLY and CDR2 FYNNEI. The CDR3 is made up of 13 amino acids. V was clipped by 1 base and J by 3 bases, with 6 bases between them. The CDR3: CASSEEGDYGYTF. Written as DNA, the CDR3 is TGTGCCAGCAGTGAAGAGGGGGACTATGGCTACACCTTC.

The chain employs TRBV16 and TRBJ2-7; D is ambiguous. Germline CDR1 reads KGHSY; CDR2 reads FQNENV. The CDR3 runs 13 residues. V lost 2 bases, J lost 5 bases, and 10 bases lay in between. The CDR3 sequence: CASSQKAFNEQYF. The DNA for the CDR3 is TGTGCCAGCAGCCAAAAAGCATTCAACGAGCAGTACTTC. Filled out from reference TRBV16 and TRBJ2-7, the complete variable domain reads GEEVAQTPKHLVRGEGQKAKLYCAPIKGHSYVFWYQQVLKNEFKFLISFQNENVFDETGMPKERFSAKCLPNSPCSLEIQATKLEDSAVYFCASSQKAFNEQYFGPGTRLTVT.

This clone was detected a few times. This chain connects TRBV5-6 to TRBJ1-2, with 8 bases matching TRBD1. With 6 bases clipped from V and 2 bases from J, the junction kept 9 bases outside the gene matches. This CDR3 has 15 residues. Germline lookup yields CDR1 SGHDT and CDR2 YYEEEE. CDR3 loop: CASIRPGTGNYGYTF. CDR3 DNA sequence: TGTGCCAGCATCCGACCCGGGACAGGCAACTATGGCTACACCTTC.

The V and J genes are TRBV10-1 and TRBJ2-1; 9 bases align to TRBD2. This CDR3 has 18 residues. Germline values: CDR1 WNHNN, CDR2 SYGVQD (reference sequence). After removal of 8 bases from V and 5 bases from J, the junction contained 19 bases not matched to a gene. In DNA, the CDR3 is TGCGCCAGCCTAGGCACCGGGAGAATTAGCGGGGGCGACAATGAGCAGTTCTTC. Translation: CASLGTGRISGGDNEQFF.

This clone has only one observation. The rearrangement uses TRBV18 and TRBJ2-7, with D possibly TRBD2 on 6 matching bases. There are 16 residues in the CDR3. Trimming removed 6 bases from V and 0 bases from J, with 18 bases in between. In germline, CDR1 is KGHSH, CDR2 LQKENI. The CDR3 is CASSVTLAALSYEQYF. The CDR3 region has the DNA TGTGCCAGCTCTGTGACCTTAGCGGCCCTCTCCTACGAGCAGTACTTC. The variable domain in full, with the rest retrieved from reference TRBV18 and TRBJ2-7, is NAGVMQNPRHLVRRRGQEARLRCSPMKGHSHVYWYRQLPEEGLKFMVYLQKENIIDESGMPKERFSAEFPKEGPSILRIQQVVRGDSAAYFCASSVTLAALSYEQYFGPGTRLTVT.

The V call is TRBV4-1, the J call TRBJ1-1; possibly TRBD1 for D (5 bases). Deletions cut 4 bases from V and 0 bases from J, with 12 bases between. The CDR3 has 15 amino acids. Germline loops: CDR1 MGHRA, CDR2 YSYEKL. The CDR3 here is CASSPFGGMNTEAFF. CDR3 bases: TGCGCCAGCAGCCCCTTCGGGGGAATGAACACTGAAGCTTTCTTT.